The T cell receptor beta chain described here comes from a study of blood T cells in healthy people across ages. This clonotype was detected a few times. Trimming left V 2 bases short and J 4 bases short, with 13 bases between. CDR3 length: 15 residues. Per the germline V gene, CDR1 is ENHRY and CDR2 is SYGVKD. Sample-barcoded 5' priming and a J-beta primer mix drove a second PCR of about 6 to 12 cycles. TCRdb reprocessed the 5' RACE reads via MiXCR and lists one record per CDR3 protein. Of approximately 800,000 distinct CDR3 sequences in the sample, roughly 40% were seen once. The chain recombines TRBV10-3 with TRBJ2-3, with a possible D match to TRBD2 (6 bases). This clonotype was obtained from a man in his late teens or twenties in good health. Sequencing was done on a sample of blood. For the CDR3, the DNA is TGTGCCATCAGTGAGACTAGCATGCAGGCAGATACGCAGTATTTT. Protein sequence: CAISETSMQADTQYF.